This T cell receptor beta chain was identified during a study of technical replicates of blood from a few donors. Profiling relied on immunoSEQ multiplex PCR, and the TCRdb table lists in-frame clones only, not all of them. The sample gives some 74,000 clones, 95% to 98% of which show up once; about 0.31% is in the top ten. This CDR3 contains 14 residues. V gave up 4 bases and J gave up 3 bases, with 11 bases separating them. CDR1 is MNHEY and CDR2 is SVGAGI in the germline V gene. Source material: T cells isolated from PBMCs. This TCR was recovered from a human donor in good health. The chain employs TRBV6-5 and TRBJ2-3; D is possibly TRBD2 (6 bases). DNA for the CDR3: TGTGCCAGCAGTTTTAGCCGGGGGACAGATACGCAGTATTTT. Its translation is CASSFSRGTDTQYF.